Following are 12 T cell receptor beta chains from one sample sequenced in a study of CXCR3-negative and CXCR3-positive naive CD8 T cells. The authors made the TRB cDNA libraries by 5' RACE using UMI labels. Following a re-call of the 5' RACE reads, TCRdb has one entry per CDR3 protein and lacks DNA. This sample carries roughly 4,200 distinct CDR3 sequences, with roughly 2.1% going to the ten biggest clones. Sequences were obtained from naive CXCR3- CD8+ T cells from blood. Described subset: CD45RO-CCR7+CD27+CD95- naive CD8+ T cells lacking CXCR3 (TNR3-). The receptors here all came from a human donor in good health. Some clones in this sample may be carry-over from other donors' samples.

Frequency places this clonotype as medium-sized. This chain connects TRBV20-1 to TRBJ2-7; TCRdb returns TRBD1, unconfirmable since there is no DNA. From germline, CDR1 is DFQATT and CDR2 SNEGSKA (reference sequence). This CDR3 has 13 amino acids. The CDR3 sequence is CSAPGQGAYEQYF.

This clonotype is deemed medium-sized (0.01 to 0.1%) by its frequency. CDR3 amino acids: CASSWGTPPGDNEQFF. The chain has TRBV5-1 and TRBJ2-1; TCRdb outputs TRBD1, but without DNA this stays unchecked. The CDR3 is made up of 16 amino acids. Looked up from germline, CDR1 is SGHRS and CDR2 is YFSETQ.

This CDR3 reads CASSYEGSASLNEQFF. This chain connects TRBV6-2 or TRBV6-3 to TRBJ2-1; as DNA is missing, the TRBD2 call by TCRdb cannot be tested. This CDR3 spans 16 amino acids. Germline V lookup: CDR1 MNHEY, CDR2 SVGEGT.

The CDR3 loop reads CASTSTASQGPQHF. The chain employs TRBV6-2 or TRBV6-3 and TRBJ1-5; TCRdb picks TRBD1, but there is no DNA to check that call. The CDR3 runs 14 residues. The germline V gene has CDR1 MNHEY and CDR2 SVGEGT.

The chain employs TRBV2 and TRBJ2-3. Germline V gene data show CDR1 as SNHLY and CDR2 as FYNNEI. The CDR3 loop spans 15 amino acids. The CDR3 sequence: CASIDQHPTADTQYF.

The genes are TRBV4-1 and TRBJ1-5. There are 14 residues in the CDR3. Germline loops: CDR1 MGHRA, CDR2 YSYEKL. The CDR3 loop reads CASGVGYSNQPQHF.

This clonotype counts as medium-sized (0.01 to 0.1%) by frequency. This rearrangement joins TRBV7-9 to TRBJ2-5. The CDR3 contains 15 residues. CDR1 is SEHNR and CDR2 is FQNEAQ in the germline V gene (reference sequence). CDR3 residues: CASSSKVGVQETQYF. Combining the CDR3 with reference TRBV7-9 and TRBJ2-5 gives the whole variable domain DTGVSQNPRHKITKRGQNVTFRCDPISEHNRLYWYRQTLGQGPEFLTYFQNEAQLEKSRLLSDRFSAERPKGSFSTLEIQRTEQGDSAMYLCASSSKVGVQETQYFGPGTRLLVL.

By frequency, this clonotype is medium-sized. Here the CDR3 reads CAWSVGPGAEQYF. The rearrangement links TRBV30 to TRBJ2-7. CDR1 and CDR2 (germline): GTSNPN, SVGIG (reference sequence). The CDR3 spans 13 residues.

This chain connects TRBV27 to TRBJ2-1; with no DNA, the TCRdb D assignment of TRBD2 cannot be verified. The CDR3 totals 13 residues. CDR1 MNHEY and CDR2 SMNVEV come from the germline V gene (reference sequence). CDR3 loop: CASSYEGYNEQFF.

This clonotype is called medium-sized based on its frequency. The chain employs TRBV27 and TRBJ2-3; TCRdb returns TRBD2, unconfirmable since there is no DNA. Germline V gives CDR1 MNHEY, CDR2 SMNVEV (reference sequence). The CDR3 spans 14 residues. The CDR3 loop is CASSRLAITDTQYF.

This clonotype is called medium-sized based on its frequency. The CDR3 protein is CASSFSSTGELFF. The rearrangement joins TRBV27 to TRBJ2-2. The CDR3 spans 13 residues. From germline, CDR1 is MNHEY and CDR2 SMNVEV (reference sequence).

The chain links TRBV29-1 to TRBJ1-2. In germline, CDR1 is SQVTM, CDR2 ANQGSEA. This CDR3 has 11 amino acids. The chain's CDR3 is CSVPQGHGYTF.